The source of this TCR beta chain is a study of identifying expanded T cells in peripheral blood. This CDR3 spans 12 amino acids. Deletions cut 2 bases from V and 11 bases from J, with 13 bases between. TCRdb's table, derived via immunoSEQ multiplex PCR, lists solely in-frame clones and lacks some. Among tens of thousands of clones listed, 89% were seen once. The clonotype originates from a person aged 18 to 70 in good health. Material for sequencing was blood. The rearrangement joins TRBV5-3 to TRBJ1-2, with D perhaps matching TRBD1 (5 bases). TRBV5-3 is an open reading frame, and its role is uncertain. The CDR3 DNA reads as TGTGCCAGAAGCTTCGGGCAGGGAGGGTACACCTTC. It yields the protein CARSFGQGGYTF.